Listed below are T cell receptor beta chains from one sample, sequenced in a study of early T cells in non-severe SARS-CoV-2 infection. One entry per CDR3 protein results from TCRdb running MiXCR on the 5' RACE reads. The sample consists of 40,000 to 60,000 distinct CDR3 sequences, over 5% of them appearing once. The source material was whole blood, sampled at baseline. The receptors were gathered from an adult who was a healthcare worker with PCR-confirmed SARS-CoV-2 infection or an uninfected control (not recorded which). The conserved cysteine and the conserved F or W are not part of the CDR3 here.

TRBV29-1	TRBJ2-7	SDGTGYEQY
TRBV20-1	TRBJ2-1	SASSLPANNEQF
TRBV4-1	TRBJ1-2	ASSQDLANYGYT
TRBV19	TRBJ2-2	ASSWTSGFGELF
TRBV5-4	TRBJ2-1	ASSLQDRAPYNEQF
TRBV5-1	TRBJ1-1	ASSSGQGAAEAF
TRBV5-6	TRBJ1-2	ASSLVGAGPYGYT
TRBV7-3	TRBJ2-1	ASRGRGHEQF
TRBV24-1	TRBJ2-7	ATSAPRGSYEQY
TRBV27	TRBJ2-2	ASSTRGLGELF
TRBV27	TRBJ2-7	ASSSSSDPTYEQY
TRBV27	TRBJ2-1	ASSPLSSGRAGEQF
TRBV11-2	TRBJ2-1	ASSLVLADYNEQF
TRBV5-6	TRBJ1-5	ASSIRGLLGNQPQH
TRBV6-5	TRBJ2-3	ASSSIRSSGTGSTDTQY
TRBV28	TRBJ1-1	ASSLTGSLGNTEAF
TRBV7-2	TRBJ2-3	ASSLMLSRTADTQY
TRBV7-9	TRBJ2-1	ASSLAETYNEQF
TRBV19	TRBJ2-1	ASSRGLAERYNEQF
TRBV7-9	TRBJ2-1	ASRRPGQLHNEQF
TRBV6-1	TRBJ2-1	ASIQRIQGEEF
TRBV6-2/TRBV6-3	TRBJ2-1	ASRTSGSSYNEQF
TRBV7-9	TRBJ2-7	ASSWVGGRSTYEQY
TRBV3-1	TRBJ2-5	ASSPRGETQY
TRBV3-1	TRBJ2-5	ASSPPGTGQQETQY
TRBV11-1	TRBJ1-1	ASSFESRGSAEAF
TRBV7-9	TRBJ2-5	ASSPIGGGQETQY
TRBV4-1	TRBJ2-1	ASSQDETSGNEQF
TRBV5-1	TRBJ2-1	ASRGLAGAGNEQF
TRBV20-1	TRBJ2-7	SARDVASGPYEQY
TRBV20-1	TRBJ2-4	SALAGGPKNIQY
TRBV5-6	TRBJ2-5	ASSVGLAQQETQY
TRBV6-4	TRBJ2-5	ASRGRWETQY
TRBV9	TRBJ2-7	ASNLQGQGAGQY
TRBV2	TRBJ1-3	ASSETTGNTIY
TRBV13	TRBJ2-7	ASSSGQGIYEQY
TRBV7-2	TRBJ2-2	ASSLVGSRELF
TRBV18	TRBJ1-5	ASSQQGSSNQPQH
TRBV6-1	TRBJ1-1	ASSLGTGGLFTEAF
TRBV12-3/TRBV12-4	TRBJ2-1	ASTTDGYNEQF
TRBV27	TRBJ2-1	ASSLNGGRSNEQF
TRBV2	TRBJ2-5	ASSAGLAGQETQY
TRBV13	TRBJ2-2	ASSLASRRSTGELF
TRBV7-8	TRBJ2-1	ASSRRDRHNEQF
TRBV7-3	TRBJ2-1	ASSFTGTGMMEQF
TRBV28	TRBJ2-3	ASSFSGSSTDTQY
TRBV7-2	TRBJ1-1	ASSLPGLTEAF
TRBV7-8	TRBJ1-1	ASSLTDTEAF
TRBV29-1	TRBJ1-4	SVTKGQNEKLF
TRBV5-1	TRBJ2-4	ASSPTRGKNIQY
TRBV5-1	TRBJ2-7	ASSLDAGLATEY
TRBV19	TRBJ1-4	ASSSGQRDGEKLF
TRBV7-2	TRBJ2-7	ASSTLYEQY
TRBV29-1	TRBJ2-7	SVDAPSSGSYHEQY
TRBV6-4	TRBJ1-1	ASREEDRGNTEAF
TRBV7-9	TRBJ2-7	ASSRWGQGATHEQY
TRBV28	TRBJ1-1	ASSLTSGTEAF